The 28 T cell receptor beta chains below come from one sample, sequenced in a study of cytomegalovirus exposure and HLA in healthy donors. Researchers ran the PCR with 60 Vbeta and 13 Jbeta primers. Repertoires were generated with immunoSEQ multiplex PCR, while TCRdb's copy carries only in-frame clones and drops some. This repertoire comprises around 70,000 clones; its ten largest clones make up roughly 0.8%. The sequenced sample consisted of PBMCs. The receptors shown here come from a boy younger than 18 in good health and CMV-seronegative.

The chain has TRBV6-5 and TRBJ2-7, with 11 nucleotides matching TRBD2. This CDR3 region has 14 residues. Unmatched junction bases numbered 4, after V lost 3 bases and J lost 6 bases. The germline gives CDR1 MNHEY, CDR2 SVGAGI. CDR3 nucleotides: TGTGCCAGCAGTTATAGCGGGAGGGCAAGCGAGCAGTACTTC. Residues: CASSYSGRASEQYF.

The rearrangement joins TRBV5-1 to TRBJ1-3; 9 nucleotides line up with TRBD1. The CDR3 length is 16 residues. CDR1 SGHRS and CDR2 YFSETQ come from the germline V gene. The V gene end was trimmed by 4 bases and the J gene end by 1 base; junction bases not matched to a gene: 6. As DNA, the CDR3 is TGCGCCAGCAGCGGCCGGGACAGGGATTCTGGAAACACCATATATTTT. It specifies CASSGRDRDSGNTIYF.

The genes are TRBV10-3 and TRBJ2-2; 7 nucleotides align to TRBD2. V trimming: 9 bases; J trimming: 5 bases; junction bases outside the gene matches: 12. The CDR3 spans 15 residues. The germline V gene encodes CDR1 ENHRY and CDR2 SYGVKD. The CDR3 loop reads CAIGRELASTGELFF. In DNA, the CDR3 is TGTGCCATTGGGAGGGAATTAGCATCGACCGGGGAGCTGTTTTTT.

DNA of the CDR3: TGTGCCAGCAGCTTGGCGGGACAGAAGAACACTGAAGCTTTCTTT. Its translation: CASSLAGQKNTEAFF. The V and J genes are TRBV11-2 and TRBJ1-1, with TRBD1 identical over 7 bases. V shed 3 bases and J 1 base; nucleotides not matched to a gene: 5. The germline V gene has CDR1 SGHAT and CDR2 FQNNGV. The CDR3 loop spans 15 amino acids.

The chain has TRBV6-5 and TRBJ2-4; 12 bases are shared with TRBD2. The J segment lost 8 bases and the V segment lost 5 bases, leaving 4 bases of the junction unmatched. Germline values: CDR1 MNHEY, CDR2 SVGAGI. The CDR3 totals 14 residues. CDR3 amino acids: CASSGLAGWDIQYF. The CDR3 DNA sequence: TGTGCCAGCAGTGGACTAGCGGGGTGGGACATTCAGTACTTC.

V gene TRBV5-1 combines with J gene TRBJ2-5; 7 positions match TRBD1. J gave up 1 base and V 3 bases, and 3 bases lay outside the gene matches. Germline lookup yields CDR1 SGHRS and CDR2 YFSETQ. CDR3 length: 14 amino acids. CDR3 coding DNA: TGCGCCAGCAGCTCCCGGGACAGCCAAGAGACCCAGTACTTC. Protein sequence: CASSSRDSQETQYF.

This chain links TRBV9 with TRBJ1-1; D remains ambiguous. From germline, CDR1 is SGDLS and CDR2 YYNGEE. The CDR3 loop spans 15 amino acids. Deletions cut 2 bases from V and 4 bases from J, with 15 bases between. Here the CDR3 reads CASSVGDGRATEAFF. The CDR3 region has the DNA TGTGCCAGCAGCGTTGGAGACGGGCGGGCCACTGAAGCTTTCTTT.

The chain carries TRBV29-1 and TRBJ1-1; no clear D. The CDR3 contains 12 residues. CDR1 and CDR2 (germline): SQVTM, ANQGSEA. Trimming left V 4 bases short and J 0 bases short, with 6 bases between. CDR3 in amino acids: CSVVALNTEAFF. The DNA of the CDR3 is TGCAGCGTTGTGGCCTTGAACACTGAAGCTTTCTTT.

The chain carries TRBV6-5 and TRBJ2-2, with unresolved D. This CDR3 has 14 residues. The V gene lost 5 bases and the J gene lost 7 bases, with 14 bases spanning the gap. CDR1 is MNHEY, CDR2 SVGAGI, per germline. The CDR3 protein is CASSPLSSDGELFF. The CDR3 DNA reads as TGTGCCAGCAGTCCCCTTAGCAGTGACGGGGAGCTGTTTTTT.

V is TRBV6-1 and J is TRBJ2-7; possible D gene TRBD1, 6 bases. There are 13 residues in the CDR3. From germline, CDR1 is MNHNS and CDR2 SASEGT. The germline V and J ends were trimmed by 6 bases and 0 bases, with 9 bases remaining between them. CDR3 sequence reads: CASRVDSSYEQYF. In DNA, the CDR3 is TGTGCCAGCAGGGTGGACAGCTCCTACGAGCAGTACTTC.

The chain recombines TRBV19 with TRBJ1-1; D may be TRBD1 (6 bases). Trimming took 5 bases from V and 7 from J, leaving 14 bases between them. There are 13 residues in the CDR3. Germline V gene data show CDR1 as LNHDA and CDR2 as SQIVND (reference sequence). The CDR3 loop reads CASSPSRTVEAFF. In DNA form, the CDR3 reads TGTGCCAGTAGTCCCTCCCGGACAGTTGAAGCTTTCTTT.

V gene TRBV5-8 combines with J gene TRBJ2-5, with D hard to call. CDR1 and CDR2 from the germline V gene are SGHTS and YDEGEE. CDR3 length: 13 residues. V was shortened by 1 base and J by 3 bases, with 7 bases between the two germline ends. The CDR3 region has the DNA TGTGCCAGCAGCTTGTACATTGAAGAGACCCAGTACTTC. It yields the protein CASSLYIEETQYF. Looking up the rest from reference TRBV5-8 and TRBJ2-5 gives the full variable domain: EAGVTQSPTHLIKTRGQQATLRCSPISGHTSVYWYQQALGLGLQFLLWYDEGEERNRGNFPPRFSGRQFPNYSSELNVNALELEDSALYLCASSLYIEETQYFGPGTRLLVL.

The chain carries TRBV14 and TRBJ2-1, with 9 nucleotides matching TRBD2. The germline V gene encodes CDR1 SGHDN and CDR2 FVKESK. CDR3 length: 16 amino acids. V was clipped by 5 bases and J by 2 bases; unmatched bases: 7. CDR3 protein: CASSAIAGGAYNEQFF. As DNA, the CDR3 is TGTGCCAGCAGCGCCATCGCGGGGGGGGCCTACAATGAGCAGTTCTTC.

V and J are TRBV5-1 and TRBJ2-3; 14 bases align to TRBD2. The CDR3 runs to 17 residues. V lost 4 bases to trimming and J lost 1 base; unmatched junction nucleotides: 5. The germline V gene has CDR1 SGHRS and CDR2 YFSETQ. CDR3 amino acids: CASSAGTSGGGTDTQYF. The CDR3 DNA follows: TGCGCCAGCAGCGCCGGGACTAGCGGGGGAGGCACAGATACGCAGTATTTT.

The chain has TRBV5-8 and TRBJ2-1; D is possibly TRBD1 (6 bases). The V gene lost 7 bases and the J gene lost 0 bases, with 14 bases spanning the gap. The length of the CDR3 is 15 residues. Germline V CDR1 and CDR2: SGHTS, YDEGEE. In nucleotides, the CDR3 is TGTGCCAGCCGAGGGGGTGGAAGCTCCTACAATGAGCAGTTCTTC. Translation gives CASRGGGSSYNEQFF.

The J gene is TRBJ2-5, the V gene TRBV7-2, with 7 bases aligning to TRBD2. J gave up 3 bases and V 2 bases, and 6 bases lay outside the gene matches. The CDR3 has 15 amino acids. CDR1 is SGHTA and CDR2 is FQGNSA in the germline V gene. Here the CDR3 DNA reads TGTGCCAGCAGCTTACAAGCGGGGATAAAAGAGACCCAGTACTTC. Encoded protein: CASSLQAGIKETQYF.

The rearrangement joins TRBV12-1 to TRBJ1-5. TRBV12-1 is a pseudogene locus. This CDR3 spans 14 amino acids. CDR3 residues: CASSPWSFYQPQHF. For the CDR3, the DNA is TGTGCCAGCAGCCCCTGGTCGTTCTACCAGCCCCAGCATTTT.

The chain has TRBV19 and TRBJ1-1, with a possible D match to TRBD1 (5 bases). The CDR3 is 14 amino acids. CDR1 and CDR2 from the germline V gene are LNHDA and SQIVND (reference sequence). The V end lost 6 bases, the J end lost 0 bases, and 11 bases lay between the germline ends. CDR3 sequence reads: CASRTTAMNTEAFF. The CDR3 nucleotides are TGTGCCAGTAGGACGACAGCCATGAACACTGAAGCTTTCTTT.

The chain combines TRBV9 with TRBJ2-1; 9 positions match TRBD2. The CDR3 is 19 amino acids. In germline, CDR1 is SGDLS, CDR2 YYNGEE. V lost 2 bases to trimming and J lost 7 bases; unmatched junction nucleotides: 19. Written as DNA, the CDR3 is TGTGCCAGCAGCGTGGGGGCTGTAATTAGCGGGAGACTCTTGAATGAGCAGTTCTTC. Residues: CASSVGAVISGRLLNEQFF.

The chain has TRBV7-9 and TRBJ1-2; TRBD1 might be the D (5 bases). The germline gives CDR1 SEHNR, CDR2 FQNEAQ (reference sequence). CDR3 length equals 13 residues. Trimming removed 2 bases from V and 8 bases from J, with 12 bases in between. The CDR3 spells CASSLRTGVGYTF. CDR3 in DNA: TGTGCCAGCAGCTTAAGAACAGGAGTGGGCTACACCTTC.

V usage is TRBV7-3 and J usage is TRBJ1-5; D possibly corresponds to TRBD1 (6 bases). The V and J ends lost 8 bases and 0 bases respectively, with 29 bases between them. Germline CDR1 is SGHTA and CDR2 is FQGTGA. The CDR3 sequence is 20 residues long. CDR3 sequence: CASLLGQGKGSGYSNQPQHF. The CDR3 DNA follows: TGTGCCAGCCTTCTAGGGCAGGGGAAGGGTAGTGGATATAGCAATCAGCCCCAGCATTTT.

The J gene is TRBJ2-1, the V gene TRBV30, with 8 positions matching TRBD1. There are 14 residues in the CDR3. Germline V gene sequence: CDR1 GTSNPN, CDR2 SVGIG (reference sequence). The V and J ends lost 2 bases and 4 bases, in that order; junction bases with no gene match: 4. The CDR3 reads CAWSSGTGYNEQFF. The CDR3 DNA follows: TGTGCCTGGAGTTCCGGGACAGGTTACAATGAGCAGTTCTTC.

The genes are TRBV20-1 and TRBJ2-1; no reliable D call. CDR3 length: 10 amino acids. V lost 3 bases, J lost 5 bases, and 2 bases lay in between. The germline V gene has CDR1 DFQATT and CDR2 SNEGSKA (reference sequence). In nucleotides, the CDR3 is TGCAGTGCTAGCGACAATGAGCAGTTCTTC. The encoded protein is CSASDNEQFF.

The chain carries TRBV5-1 and TRBJ2-7; tentatively, D is TRBD2 (6 bases). CDR1 SGHRS and CDR2 YFSETQ come from the germline V gene. The CDR3 totals 16 residues. The V gene lost 4 bases and the J gene lost 2 bases, with 19 bases spanning the gap. CDR3 nucleotide sequence: TGCGCCAGCAGCCCGGTGGGGGGAGTCCACACCTACGAGCAGTACTTC. Translating it yields CASSPVGGVHTYEQYF.

This rearrangement joins TRBV6-1 to TRBJ1-2; 8 positions agree with TRBD1. With V trimmed by 2 bases and J by 2 bases, 1 base remained unmatched. Germline CDR1 is MNHNS and CDR2 is SASEGT. The CDR3 contains 14 residues. CDR3 DNA: TGTGCCAGCAGTGAAAGGACAGGGAACTATGGCTACACCTTC. It specifies CASSERTGNYGYTF.

J is TRBJ2-7 and V is TRBV15; 8 bases agree with TRBD2. Per the germline V gene, CDR1 is LNHNV and CDR2 is YYDKDF (reference sequence). J was trimmed by 3 bases and V by 5 bases; bases with no gene match: 9. There are 15 residues in the CDR3. The CDR3 sequence: CATSAGGVAVYEQYF. The CDR3 DNA follows: TGTGCCACCAGCGCCGGGGGGGTTGCCGTCTACGAGCAGTACTTC.

The chain couples TRBV18 to TRBJ1-2; maybe TRBD1 (6 bases). The germline V gene has CDR1 KGHSH and CDR2 LQKENI. The CDR3 loop spans 14 amino acids. Between the trimmed V and J ends, which lost 4 bases and 2 bases, there was a span of 11 bases. The CDR3 here is CASSLDRSNYGYTF. Written as DNA, the CDR3 is TGTGCCAGCTCACTCGACAGGTCAAACTATGGCTACACCTTC.

Here the CDR3 DNA reads TGTGCCAGTAGTATAGGTCAGGGTTATGGCTACACCTTC. As protein: CASSIGQGYGYTF. The chain couples TRBV19 to TRBJ1-2, with D maybe TRBD1 (5 bases). The V gene's germline CDR1 is LNHDA and CDR2 SQIVND (reference sequence). V was pared by 1 base and J by 5 bases, with 8 bases between. CDR3 size: 13 residues.